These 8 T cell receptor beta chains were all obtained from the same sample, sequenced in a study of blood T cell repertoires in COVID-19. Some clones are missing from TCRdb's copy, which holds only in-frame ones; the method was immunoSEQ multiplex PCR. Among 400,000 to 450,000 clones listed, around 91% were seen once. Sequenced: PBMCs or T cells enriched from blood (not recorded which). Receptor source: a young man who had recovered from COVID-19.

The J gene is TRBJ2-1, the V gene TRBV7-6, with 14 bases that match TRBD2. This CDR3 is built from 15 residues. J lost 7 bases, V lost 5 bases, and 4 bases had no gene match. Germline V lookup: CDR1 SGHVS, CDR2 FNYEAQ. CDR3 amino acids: CASSDGLAGGNEQFF. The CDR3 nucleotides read TGTGCCAGCAGCGATGGACTAGCGGGAGGAAATGAGCAGTTCTTC.

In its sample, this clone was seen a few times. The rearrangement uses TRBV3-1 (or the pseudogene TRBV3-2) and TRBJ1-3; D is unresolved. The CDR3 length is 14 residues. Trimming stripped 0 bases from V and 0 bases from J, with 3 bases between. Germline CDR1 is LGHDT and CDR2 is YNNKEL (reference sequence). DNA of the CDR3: TGTGCCAGCAGCCAAGACAGCTCTGGAAACACCATATATTTT. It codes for CASSQDSSGNTIYF.

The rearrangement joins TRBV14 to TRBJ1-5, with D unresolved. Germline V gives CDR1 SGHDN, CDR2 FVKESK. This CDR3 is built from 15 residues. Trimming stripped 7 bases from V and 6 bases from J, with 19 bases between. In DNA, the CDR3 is TGTGCCAGCACACGGAGGTGGGCACGCTCTCAGCCCCAGCATTTT. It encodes CASTRRWARSQPQHF.

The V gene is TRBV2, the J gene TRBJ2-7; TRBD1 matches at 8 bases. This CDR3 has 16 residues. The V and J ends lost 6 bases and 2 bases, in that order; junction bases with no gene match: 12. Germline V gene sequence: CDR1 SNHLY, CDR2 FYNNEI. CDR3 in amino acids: CASSGYTGQGPYEQYF. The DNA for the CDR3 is TGTGCCAGCAGCGGTTACACCGGACAGGGCCCCTACGAGCAGTACTTC.

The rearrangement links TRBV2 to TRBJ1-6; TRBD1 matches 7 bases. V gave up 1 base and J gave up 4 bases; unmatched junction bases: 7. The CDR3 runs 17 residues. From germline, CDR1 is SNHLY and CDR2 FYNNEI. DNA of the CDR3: TGTGCCAGCAGTGAAGATTCGGGGACAGTATATAATTCACCCCTCCACTTT. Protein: CASSEDSGTVYNSPLHF.

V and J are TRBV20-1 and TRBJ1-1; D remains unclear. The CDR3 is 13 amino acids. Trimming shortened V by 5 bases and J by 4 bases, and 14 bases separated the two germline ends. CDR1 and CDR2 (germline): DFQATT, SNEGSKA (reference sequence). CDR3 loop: CSAREGVGTEAFF. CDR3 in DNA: TGCAGTGCTCGTGAGGGCGTAGGCACTGAAGCTTTCTTT.

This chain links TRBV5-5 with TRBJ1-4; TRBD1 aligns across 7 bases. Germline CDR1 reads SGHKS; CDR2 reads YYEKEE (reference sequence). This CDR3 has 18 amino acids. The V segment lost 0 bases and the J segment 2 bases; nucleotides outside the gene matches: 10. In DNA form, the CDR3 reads TGTGCCAGCAGCTTGGAGGCAGGGGGTGATTTGACTAATGAAAAACTGTTTTTT. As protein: CASSLEAGGDLTNEKLFF.

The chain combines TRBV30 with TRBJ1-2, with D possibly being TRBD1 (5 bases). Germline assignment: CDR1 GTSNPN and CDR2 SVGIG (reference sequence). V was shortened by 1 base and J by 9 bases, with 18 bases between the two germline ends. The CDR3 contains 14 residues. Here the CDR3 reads CAWSASPLGARYTF. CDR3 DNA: TGTGCCTGGAGTGCAAGCCCCTTAGGGGCGCGCTACACCTTC. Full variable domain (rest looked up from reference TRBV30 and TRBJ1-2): SQTIHQWPATLVQPVGSPLSLECTVEGTSNPNLYWYRQAAGRGLQLLFYSVGIGQISSEVPQNLSASRPQDRQFILSSKKLLLSDSGFYLCAWSASPLGARYTFGSGTRLTVV.